This T cell receptor beta chain was sequenced during a study of healthy donors' naive CD4 and CD8 T cells. Findings of the study overall: Most V and J genes were reportedly biased between naive CD4+ and CD8+ cells. Alpha and beta chains were sequenced in bulk without pairing.

Trimming stripped 7 bases from V and 8 bases from J, with 14 bases between. The CDR3 runs 13 residues. Germline lookup yields CDR1 MNHEY and CDR2 SMNVEV (reference sequence). As regards this clonotype: Antigen: not known.

A linear amplification protocol produced the TCR libraries from roughly 0.5 ug of total RNA. TCRdb redid the calling of the reads with MiXCR, one entry per CDR3 protein. This table has 200,000 or so distinct CDR3 sequences, nearly 75% appearing once. Naive T cells were sorted: CD4+CD8-CD45RO-CD45RA+ for CD4+, CD8+CD4-CD45RA+CD27bright for CD8+. The V and J genes are TRBV27 and TRBJ1-4; D is undetermined. The sequence was obtained from a pool of human donors in good health; the sample pools cells from several healthy donors. The sequenced sample was naive CD4+ and CD8+ T cells sorted from blood, pooled from several donors. CDR3 DNA sequence: TGTGCCAGCACGCACAGTCCCCGAGAAAAACTGTTTTTT. It translates to CASTHSPREKLFF.